One sample yielded the 14 T cell receptor beta chains listed below, sequenced in a study of blood T cell repertoires in COVID-19. Generated by immunoSEQ multiplex PCR, the TCRdb table keeps only in-frame clones and is missing some. The data show roughly 80,000 clones, 75% to 90% seen once. Specimen: peripheral blood. These receptors were collected from a middle-aged man with active COVID-19.

The chain recombines TRBV9 with TRBJ2-7; possibly TRBD2 for D (6 bases). Per germline, CDR1 SGDLS and CDR2 YYNGEE. The CDR3 runs 13 residues. V gave up 4 bases and J gave up 1 base, with 9 bases separating them. The CDR3 bases are TGTGCCAGCAGCCCCCGGGAGTCCTACGAGCAGTACTTC. As protein: CASSPRESYEQYF.

The table lists this clone with a count of one. V gene TRBV5-1 combines with J gene TRBJ1-3; TRBD1 aligns across 7 bases. The germline CDR1 and CDR2 sequences are SGHRS and YFSETQ. V lost 2 bases and J lost 1; bases outside the gene matches: 3. The length of the CDR3 is 15 residues. CDR3 loop: CASSLGQESGNTIYF. DNA for the CDR3: TGCGCCAGCAGCTTAGGACAGGAGTCTGGAAACACCATATATTTT.

The chain combines TRBV10-2 with TRBJ1-2; the match to TRBD1 covers 7 bases. Germline CDR1 WSHSY, CDR2 SAAADI. This CDR3 region has 13 residues. The J segment lost 4 bases and the V segment lost 5 bases, leaving 4 bases of the junction unmatched. This chain's CDR3 is CASSSGTAYGYTF. The DNA of the CDR3 is TGCGCCAGCAGTTCCGGGACAGCCTATGGCTACACCTTC.

CDR3 sequence: CASSLGLAGVTDTQYF. The CDR3 bases are TGTGCCAGCAGCTTGGGGCTAGCGGGGGTCACAGATACGCAGTATTTT. The J gene is TRBJ2-3, the V gene TRBV5-4; TRBD2 matches at 10 bases. J gave up 2 bases and V 0 bases, and 3 bases lay outside the gene matches. Germline V gene sequence: CDR1 SGHNT, CDR2 YYREEE (reference sequence). CDR3 length: 16 amino acids.

The rearrangement links TRBV4-3 to TRBJ2-7, with D perhaps TRBD2 (6 bases). Germline loops: CDR1 LGHNA, CDR2 YSLEER. The CDR3 extends over 17 amino acids. V lost 2 bases to trimming and J lost 2 bases, with 19 bases between them. CDR3 DNA sequence: TGCGCCAGCAGCCAACCCCCCGACTCAGCGGGTGCCTACGAGCAGTACTTC. This gives the protein CASSQPPDSAGAYEQYF.

The sample holds one count of this clone. The chain recombines TRBV7-2 with TRBJ2-1, with TRBD1 matching over 10 bases. Trimming cost V 3 bases and J 4 bases; bases outside gene matches: 6. CDR1 SGHTA and CDR2 FQGNSA come from the germline V gene. The CDR3 length is 16 residues. The CDR3 nucleotides are TGTGCCAGCAGCTTGGGACAGGGGCAAACTTACAATGAGCAGTTCTTC. Translating it yields CASSLGQGQTYNEQFF. Combining the CDR3 with reference TRBV7-2 and TRBJ2-1 gives the whole variable domain GAGVSQSPSNKVTEKGKDVELRCDPISGHTALYWYRQSLGQGLEFLIYFQGNSAPDKSGLPSDRFSAERTGGSVSTLTIQRTQQEDSAVYLCASSLGQGQTYNEQFFGPGTRLTVL.

The J gene is TRBJ2-1, the V gene TRBV7-6, with 10 bases identical to TRBD1. The germline CDR1 and CDR2 sequences are SGHVS and FNYEAQ. V gave up 1 base and J gave up 8 bases; unmatched junction bases: 14. The CDR3 runs 18 residues. The CDR3 is CASSLGILGTGELDEQFF. The CDR3 nucleotides read TGTGCCAGCAGCTTAGGAATCTTGGGGACAGGGGAGTTGGATGAGCAGTTCTTC. The complete variable domain, with remaining parts taken from reference TRBV7-6 and TRBJ2-1, reads GAGVSQSPRYKVTKRGQDVALRCDPISGHVSLYWYRQALGQGPEFLTYFNYEAQQDKSGLPNDRFSAERPEGSISTLTIQRTEQRDSAMYRCASSLGILGTGELDEQFFGPGTRLTVL.

The chain couples TRBV11-3 to TRBJ2-3; possibly TRBD2 for D (5 bases). The V gene's germline CDR1 is SGHNT and CDR2 YENEEA. V dropped 0 bases and J dropped 2 bases, with 6 bases sitting between them. The CDR3 has 14 amino acids. The CDR3 DNA reads TGTGCCAGCAGCTTAGAAGCGGCCACAGATACGCAGTATTTT. Its protein is CASSLEAATDTQYF. Variable domain in full (rest from reference TRBV11-3 and TRBJ2-3): EAGVVQSPRYKIIEKKQPVAFWCNPISGHNTLYWYLQNLGQGPELLIRYENEEAVDDSQLPKDRFSAERLKGVDSTLKIQPAELGDSAVYLCASSLEAATDTQYFGPGTRLTVL.

The chain employs TRBV6-2 or TRBV6-3 and TRBJ2-5, with TRBD2 matching over 9 bases. This CDR3 comprises 15 residues. The V segment lost 3 bases and the J segment 5 bases; nucleotides outside the gene matches: 7. Germline V gives CDR1 MNHEY, CDR2 SVGEGT. The CDR3 coding sequence is TGTGCCAGCAGTTATCCCAAGCGGGGGGAGGAGACCCAGTACTTC. Residues: CASSYPKRGEETQYF.

The rearrangement uses TRBV7-8 and TRBJ1-1; 8 bases fit TRBD1. The CDR3 contains 14 residues. The germline V gene encodes CDR1 SGHVS and CDR2 FQNEAQ. V was clipped by 4 bases and J by 1 base; unmatched bases: 2. The CDR3 DNA reads as TGTGCCAGCAGCTACAGGGGGGGGAACACTGAAGCTTTCTTT. The encoded protein is CASSYRGGNTEAFF.

The genes are TRBV28 and TRBJ1-2; D may be TRBD1 (5 bases). The germline V gene encodes CDR1 MDHEN and CDR2 SYDVKM. The CDR3 spans 14 residues. The germline V and J ends were trimmed by 7 bases and 1 base, with 13 bases remaining between them. CDR3 in amino acids: CASIRQTSNYGYTF. CDR3 DNA sequence: TGTGCCAGCATACGACAGACGAGTAACTATGGCTACACCTTC.

In DNA form, the CDR3 reads TGTGCCAGCAGTTACGGTACAGAAAACACTGAAGCTTTCTTT. This translates into CASSYGTENTEAFF. This chain links TRBV6-2 or TRBV6-3 with TRBJ1-1; no firm D call. Germline CDR1 is MNHEY and CDR2 is SVGEGT. The CDR3 contains 14 residues. The V gene lost 2 bases and the J gene lost 2 bases, with 9 bases spanning the gap.

This clone was counted a single time. The rearrangement joins TRBV24-1 to TRBJ2-3, with 10 bases identical to TRBD2. This CDR3 contains 12 residues. In germline, CDR1 is KGHDR, CDR2 SFDVKD. The trim removed 6 bases at V and 10 bases at J, leaving 3 bases unmatched. CDR3 nucleotide sequence: TGTGCCACCAGTAGGAGCGGGAGGGCGCAGTATTTT. Translating gives CATSRSGRAQYF.

V usage is TRBV5-1 and J usage is TRBJ2-2; maybe TRBD2 (7 bases). The CDR3 has 14 amino acids. The V and J ends lost 6 bases and 7 bases respectively, with 16 bases between them. Germline CDR1 reads SGHRS; CDR2 reads YFSETQ. DNA of the CDR3: TGCGCCAGCAAGCTACAGGGAGGGAACGGGGAGCTGTTTTTT. It specifies CASKLQGGNGELFF.